The TCR beta chain described here comes from a study of cytomegalovirus exposure and HLA in healthy donors. Study details: An early data release held some 85 million unique TCRs from HLA-typed donors.

Overall study findings and caveats: Despite most TCR sequences being rare, some public TCRs occurred in many donors. An analysis that was carried out later associated 15,000 to 20,000 TCR beta sequences with HLA alleles at 0.05 false discovery rate.

Trimming removed 2 bases at V and 3 bases at J, with 14 bases between. Germline CDR1 MNHNS, CDR2 SASEGT. This CDR3 region has 16 residues. The PCR used 60 Vbeta and 13 Jbeta primers. Profiled with immunoSEQ multiplex PCR; TCRdb holds only in-frame clones, not every one. Among around 130,000 clones listed, about 80% were seen once. With regard to this clone: Its cognate antigen is unknown.

The sequencing sample was made of PBMCs. The source is a male donor in good health and CMV-seronegative. The V and J genes are TRBV6-1 and TRBJ1-5; weak D call: TRBD1 (6 bases). The CDR3 nucleotides read TGTGCCAGCAGTGAACCTGTCAGGGGTGCCAATCAGCCCCAGCATTTT. Protein sequence: CASSEPVRGANQPQHF.